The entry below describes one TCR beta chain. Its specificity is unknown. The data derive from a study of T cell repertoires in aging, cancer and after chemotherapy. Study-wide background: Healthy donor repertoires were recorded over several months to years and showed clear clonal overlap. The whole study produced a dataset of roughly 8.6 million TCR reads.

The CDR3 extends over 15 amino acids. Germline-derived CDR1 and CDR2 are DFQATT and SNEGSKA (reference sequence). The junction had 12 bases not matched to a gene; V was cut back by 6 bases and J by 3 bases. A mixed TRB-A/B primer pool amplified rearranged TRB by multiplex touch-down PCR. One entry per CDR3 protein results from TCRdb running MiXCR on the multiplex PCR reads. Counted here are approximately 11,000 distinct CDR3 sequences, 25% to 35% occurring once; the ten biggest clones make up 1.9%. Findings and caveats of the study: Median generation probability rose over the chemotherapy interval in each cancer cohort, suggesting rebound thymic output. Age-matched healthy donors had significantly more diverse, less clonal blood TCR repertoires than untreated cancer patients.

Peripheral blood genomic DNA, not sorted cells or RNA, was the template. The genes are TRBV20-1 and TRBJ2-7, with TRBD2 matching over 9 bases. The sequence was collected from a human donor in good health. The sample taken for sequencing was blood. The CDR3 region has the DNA TGCAGTGCCTTGACCGGGACTAGCTCTTGCTACGAGCAGTACTTC. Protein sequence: CSALTGTSSCYEQYF.